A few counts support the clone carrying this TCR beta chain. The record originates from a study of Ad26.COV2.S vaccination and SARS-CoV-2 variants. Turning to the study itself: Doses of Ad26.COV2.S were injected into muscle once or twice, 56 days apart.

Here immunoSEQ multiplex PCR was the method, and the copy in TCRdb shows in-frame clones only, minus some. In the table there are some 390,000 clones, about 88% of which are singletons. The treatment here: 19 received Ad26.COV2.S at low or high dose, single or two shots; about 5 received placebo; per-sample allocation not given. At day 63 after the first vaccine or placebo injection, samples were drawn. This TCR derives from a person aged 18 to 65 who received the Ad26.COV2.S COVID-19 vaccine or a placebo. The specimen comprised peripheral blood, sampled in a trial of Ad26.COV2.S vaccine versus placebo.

The CDR3 sequence: CASRPGPPPRSPLHF. CDR3 DNA: TGTGCCAGTAGGCCGGGGCCGCCTCCGCGTTCACCCCTCCACTTT. The rearrangement links TRBV19 to TRBJ1-6; possibly TRBD1 for D (5 bases). The CDR3 covers 15 residues. Trimming shortened V by 6 bases and J by 9 bases, and 18 bases separated the two germline ends. The germline gives CDR1 LNHDA, CDR2 SQIVND (reference sequence).